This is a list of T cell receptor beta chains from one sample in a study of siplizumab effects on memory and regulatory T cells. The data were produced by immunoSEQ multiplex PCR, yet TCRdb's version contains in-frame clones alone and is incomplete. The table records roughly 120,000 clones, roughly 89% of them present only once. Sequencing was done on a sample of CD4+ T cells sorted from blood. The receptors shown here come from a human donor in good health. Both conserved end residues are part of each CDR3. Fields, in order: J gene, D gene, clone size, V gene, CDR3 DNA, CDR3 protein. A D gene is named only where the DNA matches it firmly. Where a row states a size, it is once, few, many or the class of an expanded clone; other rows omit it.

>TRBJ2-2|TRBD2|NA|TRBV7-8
TGTGCCAGCAGCCCCCCGGGGGGTCCGGGCGGGGAGCTGTTTTTT
CASSPPGGPGGELFF
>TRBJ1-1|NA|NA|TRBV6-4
TGTGCCAGCAGTGACCCCCGGGCGACCTTT
CASSDPRATF
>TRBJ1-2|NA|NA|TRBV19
TGTGCCAGTAGTATACAGGGAGACTATGGCTACACCTTC
CASSIQGDYGYTF
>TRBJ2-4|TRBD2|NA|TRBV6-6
TGTGCCAGCAGTTACCTCTCCGCGGCGGGGGGAGACATTCAGTACTTC
CASSYLSAAGGDIQYF
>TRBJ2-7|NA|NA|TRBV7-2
TGTGCCAGCAGCCGGCAGGGGCCCCCCTACGAGCAGTACTTC
CASSRQGPPYEQYF
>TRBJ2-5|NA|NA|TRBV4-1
TGCGCCAGCAGTCCGGGGTTTCAAGAGACCCAGTACTTC
CASSPGFQETQYF
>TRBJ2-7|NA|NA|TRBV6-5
TGTGCCAGCAGTCCCGGACAGTTTCAAGAGCAGTACTTC
CASSPGQFQEQYF
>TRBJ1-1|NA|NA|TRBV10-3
TGTGCCATCAGTGAAAGGGAGCAAAACACTGAAGCTTTCTTT
CAISEREQNTEAFF
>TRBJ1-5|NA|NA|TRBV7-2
TGTGCCAGCAGCTTATCTGGGTTGGGCAATCAGCCCCAGCATTTT
CASSLSGLGNQPQHF
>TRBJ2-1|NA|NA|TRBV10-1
TGCGCCAGCAGTGAGTCTCTTGAGGCCCTGAGCTCCTACAATGAGCAGTTCTTC
CASSESLEALSSYNEQFF
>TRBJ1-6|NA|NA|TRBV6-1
TGTGCCAGCAGTGGGGGCGGTAGCTCCTATAATTCACCCCTCCACTTT
CASSGGGSSYNSPLHF
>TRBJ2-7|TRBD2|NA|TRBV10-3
TGTGCCATCAGGATTACTAGCGGGAGTTCCTACGAGCAGTACTTC
CAIRITSGSSYEQYF
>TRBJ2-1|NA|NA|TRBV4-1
TGCGCCAGCAGCCAAGCGCTTTCTAACAATGAGCAGTTCTTC
CASSQALSNNEQFF
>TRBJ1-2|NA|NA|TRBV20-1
TGCAGTGCTAGGTCCAGTTATGGCTACACCTTC
CSARSSYGYTF
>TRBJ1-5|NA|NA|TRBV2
TGTGCCAGCATAGGTCTGGGGGAGAGCAATCAGCCCCAGCATTTT
CASIGLGESNQPQHF
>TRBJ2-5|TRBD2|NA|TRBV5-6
TGTGCCAGCAGCCTGGGACTAGCGGGGAATACTCAAGGGGCCCAGTACTTC
CASSLGLAGNTQGAQYF
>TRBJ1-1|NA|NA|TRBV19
TGTGCCAGTAGTGTTACGGGACGGAGCACTGAAGCTTTCTTT
CASSVTGRSTEAFF
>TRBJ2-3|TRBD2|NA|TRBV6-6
TGTGCCAGCAGTTACGGCGGGAGAAGCACAGATACGCAGTATTTT
CASSYGGRSTDTQYF
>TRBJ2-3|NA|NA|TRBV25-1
TGTGCCAGCAGTGAATTAGGGCAGGGGCACAACACAGATACGCAGTATTTT
CASSELGQGHNTDTQYF
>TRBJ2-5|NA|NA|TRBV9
TGTGCCAGCACCGTAGGAGGGGGGCCGGAGACCCAGTACTTC
CASTVGGGPETQYF
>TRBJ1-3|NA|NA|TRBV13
TGTGCCAGCAGCTTAGTGCCCACCCGCTCTGGAAACACCATATATTTT
CASSLVPTRSGNTIYF
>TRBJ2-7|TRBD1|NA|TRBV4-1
TGCGCCAGCAGCCAAGGGGACAGGGCGTCCGAGCAGTACTTC
CASSQGDRASEQYF
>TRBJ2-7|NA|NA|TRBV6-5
TGTGCCAGCAAAGGCTTCTACGAGCAGTACTTC
CASKGFYEQYF
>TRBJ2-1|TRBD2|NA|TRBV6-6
TGTGCCAGCAGTTTGGCGGGAGGGTTTATGAATGAGCAGTTCTTC
CASSLAGGFMNEQFF
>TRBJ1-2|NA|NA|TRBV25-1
TGTGCCAGCAGTGAAGGGCAGATCTATGGCTACACCTTC
CASSEGQIYGYTF
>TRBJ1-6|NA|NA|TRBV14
TGTGCCAGCAGCCAAGTTCCGGGTTTTAATTCACCCCTCCACTTT
CASSQVPGFNSPLHF
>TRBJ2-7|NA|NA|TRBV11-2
TGTGCCAGCAGCTTAGTGTCCGAGCAGTACTTC
CASSLVSEQYF
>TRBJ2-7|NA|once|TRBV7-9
TGTGCCAGCAGCTTTAGTCAGTCTTCCTACGAGCAGTACTTC
CASSFSQSSYEQYF
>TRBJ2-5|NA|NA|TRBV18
TGTGCCAGCTCACCACCTGGGGGGGAGACCCAGTACTTC
CASSPPGGETQYF